One sample yielded the 19 T cell receptor beta chains listed below, sequenced in a study of blood T cell repertoires in COVID-19 (dated by TCRdb to the early 2020s). The library came from the immunoSEQ multiplex PCR assay. In TCRdb, the immuneACCESS table is reduced to in-frame sequences with V and J assigned. These tables do not hold every clone; where another copy was compared, an unresolved V gene accounts for under half, and the others remain unexplained. The sample table shows 90,000 to 150,000 clones, and roughly 80% are seen once. 2.5% of the sample rests with the top ten. Sequenced sample: peripheral blood. The receptors shown here come from a man in his fifties with acute or convalescent COVID-19.

The chain combines TRBV27 with TRBJ1-3; D possibly corresponds to TRBD1 (6 bases). CDR3 size: 13 residues. Trimming removed 5 bases from V and 9 bases from J, with 14 bases in between. CDR1 MNHEY and CDR2 SMNVEV come from the germline V gene (reference sequence). The CDR3 sequence: CASSPRDMSTIYF. In DNA, the CDR3 is TGTGCCAGCAGTCCCCGGGACATGAGCACCATATATTTT.

The chain carries TRBV5-5 and TRBJ2-3; TRBD1 matches 8 bases. From germline, CDR1 is SGHKS and CDR2 YYEKEE (reference sequence). J lost 0 bases, V lost 9 bases, and 6 bases had no gene match. This CDR3 has 14 amino acids. The DNA of the CDR3 is TGTGCCACGGCGACAGGGGTCAGCACAGATACGCAGTATTTT. It is translated as CATATGVSTDTQYF.

The chain recombines TRBV2 with TRBJ2-1, with 11 bases matching TRBD2. V shed 4 bases and J 2 bases; nucleotides not matched to a gene: 4. CDR3 length equals 16 residues. Per the germline V gene, CDR1 is SNHLY and CDR2 is FYNNEI. For the CDR3, the DNA is TGTGCCAGCAGTGTAGCGGGAGGGCCCCCCTACAATGAGCAGTTCTTC. Translation: CASSVAGGPPYNEQFF.

V usage is TRBV4-1 and J usage is TRBJ2-3; D might be TRBD1 (5 bases). V was pared by 6 bases and J by 4 bases, with 14 bases between. CDR1 and CDR2 from the germline V gene are MGHRA and YSYEKL. The CDR3 covers 14 residues. The CDR3 sequence: CASRVGLSADTQYF. In DNA, the CDR3 is TGCGCCAGCAGGGTGGGGCTAAGCGCAGATACGCAGTATTTT.

The V and J genes are TRBV10-3 and TRBJ1-1; D ambiguous. The CDR3 covers 12 residues. Germline CDR1 ENHRY, CDR2 SYGVKD. The V and J ends lost 4 bases and 1 base respectively, with 4 bases between them. The CDR3 DNA reads as TGTGCCATCAGTGGACAGAACACTGAAGCTTTCTTT. The encoded protein is CAISGQNTEAFF.

The chain combines TRBV27 with TRBJ1-1; 7 bases are a match to TRBD1. Germline V CDR1 and CDR2: MNHEY, SMNVEV (reference sequence). The junction had 5 bases not matched to a gene; V was cut back by 3 bases and J by 1 base. The CDR3 is 15 amino acids. Here the CDR3 DNA reads TGTGCCAGCAGTTTCCTCGGGGACAGGAACACTGAAGCTTTCTTT. Amino acids: CASSFLGDRNTEAFF.

V is TRBV5-1 and J is TRBJ2-3, with a possible D match to TRBD1 (5 bases). The length of the CDR3 is 15 residues. Germline V gene data show CDR1 as SGHRS and CDR2 as YFSETQ. The V and J ends lost 4 bases and 2 bases respectively, with 14 bases between them. As DNA, the CDR3 is TGCGCCAGCAGCGAAAAAAGACAGTACACAGATACGCAGTATTTT. This codes for CASSEKRQYTDTQYF.

The chain has TRBV7-5 and TRBJ2-3; the table names TRBD2, a call not compared with the DNA. TRBV7-5 is a listed pseudogene. There are 19 residues in the CDR3. The CDR3 nucleotides are TGTGCCAGAAGCTTAGCTAGGACTAGCGGGAGGTCTAGCACAGATACGCAGTATTTT. It encodes CARSLARTSGRSSTDTQYF.

This clone was seen only a few times. The gene calls are TRBV28 and TRBJ1-6; possibly TRBD1 for D (5 bases). The V gene's germline CDR1 is MDHEN and CDR2 SYDVKM. Trimming cost V 3 bases and J 5 bases, with 8 bases left between them. The CDR3 extends over 14 amino acids. CDR3 nucleotides: TGTGCCAGCAGTTTCGGGGGGAATAATTCACCCCTCCACTTT. Amino acid sequence: CASSFGGNNSPLHF.

V usage is TRBV28 and J usage is TRBJ1-5; D remains unclear. The CDR3 runs 15 residues. Germline V CDR1 and CDR2: MDHEN, SYDVKM. Trimming cost V 3 bases and J 5 bases, with 14 bases left between them. CDR3 nucleotide sequence: TGTGCCAGCAGTTTGGGCCTCTCAGGCCATCAGCCCCAGCATTTT. Translating it yields CASSLGLSGHQPQHF.

The rearrangement joins TRBV5-4 to TRBJ2-2; 7 nucleotides match TRBD1. Trimming cost V 5 bases and J 0 bases; bases outside gene matches: 4. CDR1 is SGHNT and CDR2 is YYREEE in the germline V gene (reference sequence). The CDR3 is 15 residues long. Here the CDR3 DNA reads TGTGCCAGCAGTCCAGGGGGACCGAACACCGGGGAGCTGTTTTTT. Its protein is CASSPGGPNTGELFF. Together with reference TRBV5-4 and TRBJ2-2, the CDR3 gives the full variable domain: ETGVTQSPTHLIKTRGQQVTLRCSSQSGHNTVSWYQQALGQGPQFIFQYYREEENGRGNFPPRFSGLQFPNYSSELNVNALELDDSALYLCASSPGGPNTGELFFGEGSRLTVL.

The genes are TRBV7-6 and TRBJ2-1; 8 bases match TRBD2. The junction had 7 bases not matched to a gene; V was cut back by 3 bases and J by 0 bases. The CDR3 runs 17 residues. CDR1 SGHVS and CDR2 FNYEAQ come from the germline V gene. The CDR3 DNA sequence: TGTGCCAGCAGCTTGTACGGACTAGCCAGCTCCTACAATGAGCAGTTCTTC. This encodes CASSLYGLASSYNEQFF.

The chain uses TRBV5-4 and TRBJ2-7; D remains unclear. Germline-derived CDR1 and CDR2 are SGHNT and YYREEE (reference sequence). V lost 3 bases, J lost 3 bases, and 16 bases lay in between. This CDR3 region has 15 residues. The CDR3 DNA is TGTGCCAGCAGCTCCTTCGGGTCCGGATACTACGAGCAGTACTTC. Protein sequence: CASSSFGSGYYEQYF.

V gene TRBV24-1 combines with J gene TRBJ1-3; TRBD1 is a possible D gene (5 bases). Germline V gene sequence: CDR1 KGHDR, CDR2 SFDVKD. The CDR3 is 15 residues long. V was pared by 2 bases and J by 1 base, with 8 bases between. The CDR3 region is CATSDSRTSGNTIYF. CDR3 nucleotide sequence: TGTGCCACCAGTGATTCTCGGACATCTGGAAACACCATATATTTT.

The DNA of the CDR3 is TGTGCCAGCAGCTTCGGGAAGACCCAGTACTTC. It translates to CASSFGKTQYF. V is TRBV11-2 and J is TRBJ2-5; possibly TRBD2 for D (5 bases). CDR3 length: 11 residues. Trimming cost V 3 bases and J 6 bases, with 5 bases left between them. Germline assignment: CDR1 SGHAT and CDR2 FQNNGV.

The gene calls are TRBV4-2 and TRBJ2-5; 10 bases match TRBD2. J gave up 3 bases and V 1 base, and 5 bases lay outside the gene matches. Germline V gene sequence: CDR1 LGHNA, CDR2 YNFKEQ. The CDR3 has 16 amino acids. CDR3 sequence: CASSQGVLAGEETQYF. CDR3 coding DNA: TGTGCCAGCAGCCAAGGGGTCCTAGCGGGGGAAGAGACCCAGTACTTC.

This clone appeared a few times. The gene calls are TRBV5-8 and TRBJ1-2; D unresolved. Germline lookup yields CDR1 SGHTS and CDR2 YDEGEE. The CDR3 is 14 amino acids. Trimming pared 0 bases from V and 0 bases from J, leaving 6 bases between. The CDR3 DNA sequence: TGTGCCAGCAGCTTGGGGGCAACTAACTATGGCTACACCTTC. This encodes CASSLGATNYGYTF.

The V call is TRBV10-3, the J call TRBJ1-2; D perhaps matches TRBD1 (5 bases). The CDR3 loop spans 20 amino acids. Germline CDR1 reads ENHRY; CDR2 reads SYGVKD. Trimming took off 0 bases at V and 4 bases at J, with 27 bases between the two ends. CDR3 coding DNA: TGTGCCATCAGTGAGTCCTCTCTGGGGCGGAACACAGTAACGCTCTATGGCTACACCTTC. This codes for CAISESSLGRNTVTLYGYTF.

V and J are TRBV27 and TRBJ2-2; 7 nucleotides line up with TRBD1. The V segment lost 10 bases and the J segment 3 bases; nucleotides outside the gene matches: 14. The CDR3 spans 16 residues. In germline, CDR1 is MNHEY, CDR2 SMNVEV (reference sequence). The CDR3 coding sequence is TGTGCCACCCTCCAACAGGGGACCCGTTACACCGGGGAGCTGTTTTTT. It is translated as CATLQQGTRYTGELFF.